This T cell receptor (beta chain) was captured by sequencing in a study of radiation and T cells in renal cell carcinoma. This sample's time point: baseline pretreatment blood. Treatment of the sample: 15 Gy SBRT to primary tumor, nephrectomy 4 weeks later. CDR3 length: 15 amino acids. Trimming cost V 1 base and J 12 bases; bases outside gene matches: 9. Germline CDR1 SGHTA, CDR2 FQGNSA. The protocol was immunoSEQ multiplex PCR, while the TCRdb copy is restricted to in-frame clones and leaves out a portion. The sample gives about 150,000 clones, 88% of which show up once; over 3.5% is in the top ten. Worth noting for this clone: The antigen is undetermined.

Study-wide results and limits: In blood, top tumor clones expanded by 2 weeks, shrinking by 4.

The receptor was derived from a woman in her 70s with renal cell carcinoma. The V gene is TRBV7-2, the J gene TRBJ2-1; 10 bases match TRBD2. This material consisted of blood, taken from a patient whose treatment included radiotherapy and nephrectomy. The CDR3 sequence is CASSLGSGGAIPQFF. In nucleotides, the CDR3 is TGTGCCAGCAGCTTAGGAAGCGGGGGGGCTATCCCGCAGTTCTTC. Combining the CDR3 with reference TRBV7-2 and TRBJ2-1 gives the whole variable domain GAGVSQSPSNKVTEKGKDVELRCDPISGHTALYWYRQSLGQGLEFLIYFQGNSAPDKSGLPSDRFSAERTGGSVSTLTIQRTQQEDSAVYLCASSLGSGGAIPQFFGPGTRLTVL.